Presented here are 6 T cell receptor beta chains from one specimen sequenced in a study of blood T cell repertoires in COVID-19. Produced via immunoSEQ multiplex PCR; TCRdb's table is partial and in-frame only. The data hold about 220,000 clones, with around 84% observed a single time. Input material: peripheral blood. The receptors here all came from a man aged 45-65 years with active or convalescent COVID-19.

This chain uses TRBV6-5 with TRBJ2-2; weak D call: TRBD2 (6 bases). Trimming removed 4 bases at V and 1 base at J, with 10 bases between. This CDR3 contains 15 residues. Germline lookup yields CDR1 MNHEY and CDR2 SVGAGI. CDR3 DNA sequence: TGTGCCAGCAGTTCGGGACTCCTGAACACCGGGGAGCTGTTTTTT. Protein product: CASSSGLLNTGELFF.

As to this clone: The sample has other DNA sequences that encode this CDR3 too. This rearrangement joins TRBV18 to TRBJ1-4; D uncertain. V lost 3 bases and J lost 8, with 7 bases in between. This CDR3 spans 12 amino acids. Germline lookup yields CDR1 KGHSH and CDR2 LQKENI. In nucleotides, the CDR3 is TGTGCCAGCTCACCGGGAGGCGAAAAACTGTTTTTT. Translated, it gives CASSPGGEKLFF.

This clone was counted only a few times. J is TRBJ2-7 and V is TRBV19; weak D call: TRBD1 (6 bases). The CDR3 is 14 amino acids. Germline V gene sequence: CDR1 LNHDA, CDR2 SQIVND (reference sequence). V lost 3 bases and J lost 5, with 14 bases in between. CDR3: CASSMGRQADEQYF. The CDR3 DNA reads TGTGCCAGTAGTATGGGCAGACAGGCCGACGAGCAGTACTTC.

The chain joins TRBV4-3 to TRBJ1-2; tentatively, D is TRBD1 (6 bases). Trimming stripped 4 bases from V and 5 bases from J, with 20 bases between. The CDR3 has 16 amino acids. The germline V gene encodes CDR1 LGHNA and CDR2 YSLEER. The CDR3 bases are TGCGCCAGCAGCCTTGGGAGCCAGGGGTTACCTTATGGCTACACCTTC. Residues: CASSLGSQGLPYGYTF.

This clone showed up just once. J is TRBJ1-5 and V is TRBV7-9; D is possibly TRBD1 (6 bases). This CDR3 has 14 residues. CDR1 SEHNR and CDR2 FQNEAQ come from the germline V gene (reference sequence). The V and J ends lost 7 bases and 7 bases respectively, with 17 bases between them. The CDR3 nucleotides are TGTGCCAGCACCAAGGGGGGGGCAGTACAGCCCCAGCATTTT. Translation gives CASTKGGAVQPQHF.

The chain links TRBV5-5 to TRBJ2-5; maybe TRBD1 (6 bases). Trimming removed 4 bases at V and 1 base at J, with 14 bases between. This CDR3 is 15 amino acids long. Germline V gives CDR1 SGHKS, CDR2 YYEKEE (reference sequence). This CDR3 reads CASSPGQFSQETQYF. DNA of the CDR3: TGTGCCAGCAGCCCTGGACAGTTTTCCCAAGAGACCCAGTACTTC.